The entry that follows covers one T cell receptor (beta chain) sequence. Its antigen remains unidentified. Amplification of TCR beta CDR3 regions was performed using RNA transcripts as template. A set of HTBI primers served as the primers for a first-round RT-PCR of the TCR CDR3. From the multiplex PCR reads, TCRdb called clonotypes with MiXCR, one entry per CDR3 protein. The profile shows approximately 560,000 distinct CDR3 sequences, about 43% of them singletons. The CDR3 is 13 amino acids. Losses at the gene ends were 6 bases for V and 10 bases for J; bases not matched to a gene: 12. The V gene's germline CDR1 is SQVTM and CDR2 ANQGSEA. This sample is part of a study of T cells in Graves' hyperthyroidism and ophthalmopathy. Study-level findings and limits: Within blood appeared most thyroid clonotypes that had expanded above 0.001.

Patients showing uncontrolled infection, other autoimmune disease, pregnancy or lactation were ineligible. Orbital computed tomography, thyroid ultrasound, serum thyroxine and TRAb, and clinical symptoms together informed the diagnoses. The gene calls are TRBV29-1 and TRBJ2-3; 8 nucleotides agree with TRBD1. This clonotype was sampled from a woman aged 18-29 years with Graves' hyperthyroidism. Input material: peripheral blood or thyroid tissue (not recorded which). Written as DNA, the CDR3 is TGCAGCGTACCGGGACAGGAGGTGGATGCGCAGTATTTT. Translating gives CSVPGQEVDAQYF.